This TCR beta chain was sequenced during a study of cytotoxic CD8 clonotypes in ibrutinib-treated CLL. Study summary: Enrolment comprised about 10 relapsed/refractory and approximately 16 treatment-naive patients; fewer than 18 were IGHV unmutated.

Study observations and caveats: Public clonotypes (which were uncommon) either contracted or remained stable on treatment.

On this clone itself: Its specificity is not known.

The germline CDR1 and CDR2 sequences are SNHLY and FYNNEI. CDR3 length: 11 residues. The intended depth for sequencing was 1 in 200,000 to 1 in 1 million T cells. TCRdb's table, derived via immunoSEQ multiplex PCR, lists solely in-frame clones and lacks some. The table records 60,000 or so clones, approximately 54% of them present only once. This TCR was sampled from a human donor with chronic lymphocytic leukemia. The chain combines TRBV2 with TRBJ2-7; D ambiguous. Sequencing used PBMCs, obtained after 12 months of ibrutinib treatment. CDR3 loop: CASSDEGHPRV. CDR3 in DNA: TGTGCCAGCAGTGACGAAGGGCACCCACGCGTC.